This T cell receptor beta chain was sequenced for a study of shared clonotypes between healthy human individuals. Looked up from germline, CDR1 is SGHAT and CDR2 is FQNNGV. The CDR3 covers 14 residues. V lost 1 base and J lost 5; bases outside the gene matches: 3. It was 200 to 250 ng DNA, 25,000 to 35,000 T cell genomes, that sorted-subset replicate PCRs used. TCRdb's table, derived via immunoSEQ multiplex PCR, lists solely in-frame clones and lacks some. The sample has some 1,100,000 clones, 78% seen once. This clone was seen a single time. Specimen: memory CD4+ T cells from PBMCs. Subset reported: CD45RA-negative fraction. The rearrangement links TRBV11-2 to TRBJ2-3, with 7 bases fitting TRBD2. This sequence originates from a man aged 18 to 29 in good health. Some clones in this sample may be carry-over from other donors' samples. The DNA for the CDR3 is TGTGCCAGCAGCTTAGCAGGGAGGGGAGATACGCAGTATTTT. It encodes CASSLAGRGDTQYF.